What follows are 23 T cell receptor beta chains derived from one specimen sequenced in a study of blood T cell repertoires in COVID-19. The method was immunoSEQ multiplex PCR; TCRdb's version includes in-frame clones alone and lacks a portion of them. The data hold some 260,000 clones, with about 80% observed a single time. The sample taken for sequencing was peripheral blood. The receptors shown here come from a woman older than 75 with acute or convalescent COVID-19.

This chain links TRBV7-9 with TRBJ1-6; no clear D. The CDR3 runs 13 residues. V was clipped by 1 base and J by 14 bases, with 12 bases between them. Germline CDR1 and CDR2: SEHNR and FQNEAQ (reference sequence). CDR3 region: CASSLEAVGALHF. The CDR3 coding sequence is TGTGCCAGCAGCTTAGAGGCGGTGGGAGCCCTCCACTTT.

The chain uses TRBV6-5 and TRBJ2-5, with 11 bases that match TRBD2. The junction had 4 bases not matched to a gene; V was cut back by 2 bases and J by 2 bases. The CDR3 is 16 residues long. Germline V gene data show CDR1 as MNHEY and CDR2 as SVGAGI. The CDR3 loop reads CASSYQGLAVQETQYF. As DNA, the CDR3 is TGTGCCAGCAGTTACCAGGGACTAGCGGTACAAGAGACCCAGTACTTC.

The rearrangement uses TRBV6-5 and TRBJ1-5, with 9 positions matching TRBD1. V shed 9 bases and J 9 bases; nucleotides not matched to a gene: 9. The germline CDR1 and CDR2 sequences are MNHEY and SVGAGI. CDR3 size: 13 residues. CDR3 DNA sequence: TGTGCCAGTTGGGACAGGGCCAACGGGCCCCAGCATTTT. Encoded protein: CASWDRANGPQHF.

The chain carries TRBV5-6 and TRBJ2-7; D is perhaps TRBD1 (5 bases). This CDR3 has 13 residues. Germline V gene sequence: CDR1 SGHDT, CDR2 YYEEEE. Trimming stripped 5 bases from V and 4 bases from J, with 13 bases between. The CDR3 protein is CASSGARGYEQYF. The CDR3 coding sequence is TGTGCCAGCAGTGGGGCTCGCGGATACGAGCAGTACTTC.

The chain has TRBV7-9 and TRBJ1-4; 11 bases are shared with TRBD1. With V trimmed by 1 base and J by 2 bases, 3 bases remained unmatched. Germline assignment: CDR1 SEHNR and CDR2 FQNEAQ (reference sequence). CDR3 length: 17 amino acids. Here the CDR3 DNA reads TGTGCCAGCAGCTTAGGGGACAGGGGGGAGACTAATGAAAAACTGTTTTTT. As protein: CASSLGDRGETNEKLFF.

V and J are TRBV7-9 and TRBJ1-4; perhaps TRBD1 as D (5 bases). This CDR3 contains 15 residues. Germline-derived CDR1 and CDR2 are SEHNR and FQNEAQ (reference sequence). The V gene lost 0 bases and the J gene lost 7 bases, with 12 bases spanning the gap. The CDR3 loop is CASSLAAGLGEKLFF. Here the CDR3 DNA reads TGTGCCAGCAGCTTAGCGGCAGGGCTCGGTGAAAAACTGTTTTTT.

The sample holds many counts of this clone. The V call is TRBV19, the J call TRBJ2-2, with D tentatively TRBD1 (5 bases). The CDR3 is 13 residues long. V gave up 8 bases and J gave up 4 bases, with 11 bases separating them. Per the germline V gene, CDR1 is LNHDA and CDR2 is SQIVND (reference sequence). CDR3: CASSTQGTGELFF. CDR3 in DNA: TGTGCCAGTTCGACCCAGGGCACCGGGGAGCTGTTTTTT.

The gene calls are TRBV27 and TRBJ1-6; 10 nucleotides agree with TRBD1. CDR1 and CDR2 from the germline V gene are MNHEY and SMNVEV (reference sequence). The V segment lost 8 bases and the J segment 5 bases; nucleotides outside the gene matches: 18. The CDR3 has 19 residues. The CDR3 DNA reads as TGTGCCAGCTCTCGAACCGTAACCGGGACAGGGGTAAATAATTCACCCCTCCACTTT. As protein: CASSRTVTGTGVNNSPLHF.

This clone was seen a few times. The V and J genes are TRBV29-1 and TRBJ1-1; tentative D call: TRBD1 (6 bases). Germline V gene sequence: CDR1 SQVTM, CDR2 ANQGSEA. V shed 4 bases and J shed 5 bases, with 14 bases lying between them. This CDR3 spans 13 amino acids. This CDR3 reads CSVGNREGTEAFF. The CDR3 DNA sequence: TGCAGCGTTGGGAACAGGGAGGGGACTGAAGCTTTCTTT.

This clone was counted between two and nine times. The chain has TRBV3-1 (or the pseudogene TRBV3-2) and TRBJ2-7, with TRBD1 matching over 7 bases. The CDR3 totals 15 residues. V lost 0 bases to trimming and J lost 5 bases; unmatched junction nucleotides: 7. Germline V CDR1 and CDR2: LGHDT, YNNKEL (reference sequence). The CDR3 nucleotides are TGTGCCAGCAGCCAAGATACGGGACAGTTCCACGAGCAGTACTTC. The encoded protein is CASSQDTGQFHEQYF.

The chain couples TRBV19 to TRBJ1-6; 7 positions agree with TRBD1. V lost 9 bases, J lost 4 bases, and 15 bases stayed unmatched. Germline V gene lookup returns CDR1 LNHDA and CDR2 SQIVND (reference sequence). This CDR3 is 17 amino acids long. DNA for the CDR3: TGTGCCAGCAAGACAACGGCAGGGGGAGCTTATAATTCACCCCTCCACTTT. Residues: CASKTTAGGAYNSPLHF.

The chain uses TRBV11-1 and TRBJ2-5; TRBD2 is a possible D gene (6 bases). The CDR3 contains 14 residues. V lost 5 bases and J lost 5, with 15 bases in between. The V gene's germline CDR1 is SGHAT and CDR2 FQDESV (reference sequence). CDR3 sequence reads: CASSQGPGAETQYF. CDR3 sequence (DNA): TGTGCCAGCAGCCAGGGACCGGGAGCGGAGACCCAGTACTTC.

The J gene is TRBJ2-1, the V gene TRBV2; weak D call: TRBD1 (5 bases). V shed 6 bases and J shed 4 bases, with 7 bases lying between them. CDR1 SNHLY and CDR2 FYNNEI come from the germline V gene. The CDR3 length is 12 residues. The CDR3 DNA is TGTGCCAGCAGCGACAGTTACAATGAGCAGTTCTTC. Translated, it gives CASSDSYNEQFF.

In this sample, this clone turned up many times. V usage is TRBV4-2 and J usage is TRBJ1-3, with D perhaps matching TRBD1 (5 bases). Germline CDR1 LGHNA, CDR2 YNFKEQ. With 4 bases removed from V and 0 bases from J, the gap between germline ends came to 7 bases. The CDR3 has 14 residues. The CDR3 DNA reads TGTGCCAGCAGCCCCGACAGCTCTGGAAACACCATATATTTT. Protein product: CASSPDSSGNTIYF.

The gene calls are TRBV10-1 and TRBJ1-4; TRBD1 matches 7 bases. The CDR3 runs to 15 residues. CDR1 WNHNN and CDR2 SYGVQD come from the germline V gene (reference sequence). J gave up 0 bases and V 6 bases, and 4 bases lay outside the gene matches. The CDR3: CASSSGQATNEKLFF. Written as DNA, the CDR3 is TGCGCCAGCAGCTCCGGACAGGCAACTAATGAAAAACTGTTTTTT.

V and J are TRBV19 and TRBJ1-1, with D unresolved. This CDR3 region has 13 residues. The V and J ends lost 3 bases and 8 bases respectively, with 13 bases between them. Germline V gene lookup returns CDR1 LNHDA and CDR2 SQIVND (reference sequence). CDR3: CASSIELLGEAFF. CDR3 nucleotide sequence: TGTGCCAGTAGTATCGAATTGCTCGGGGAAGCTTTCTTT.

The rearrangement uses TRBV20-1 and TRBJ1-5, with D unclear. V lost 4 bases and J 2 bases, leaving 9 bases between the germline ends. The germline CDR1 and CDR2 sequences are DFQATT and SNEGSKA (reference sequence). The CDR3 is 13 amino acids. The CDR3 loop is CSATEAGNQPQHF. The CDR3 DNA follows: TGCAGTGCTACTGAAGCGGGCAATCAGCCCCAGCATTTT.

This clone was recorded only once. This sequence joins TRBV7-9 and TRBJ1-2; 7 nucleotides agree with TRBD1. The J segment lost 6 bases and the V segment lost 1 base, leaving 8 bases of the junction unmatched. This CDR3 comprises 15 residues. Germline assignment: CDR1 SEHNR and CDR2 FQNEAQ (reference sequence). CDR3 region: CASSLGGRQGDGYTF. The CDR3 DNA reads TGTGCCAGCAGCTTAGGAGGGCGTCAGGGGGATGGCTACACCTTC. Full variable domain (missing parts from reference TRBV7-9 and TRBJ1-2): DTGVSQNPRHKITKRGQNVTFRCDPISEHNRLYWYRQTLGQGPEFLTYFQNEAQLEKSRLLSDRFSAERPKGSFSTLEIQRTEQGDSAMYLCASSLGGRQGDGYTFGSGTRLTVV.

J is TRBJ1-6 and V is TRBV27, with D possibly TRBD1 on 6 matching bases. Germline CDR1 MNHEY, CDR2 SMNVEV (reference sequence). The CDR3 consists of 15 residues. Trimming took off 5 bases at V and 11 bases at J, with 19 bases between the two ends. CDR3 in DNA: TGTGCCAGCAGTCCAGAGCTCGGACAGAGACCACCCCTCCACTTT. Its translation is CASSPELGQRPPLHF.

This chain uses TRBV10-2 with TRBJ2-2; 8 bases are a match to TRBD2. Germline trimming cut 3 bases from V and 4 bases from J; bases unmatched to any gene: 7. CDR3 length: 16 residues. Germline CDR1 and CDR2: WSHSY and SAAADI. The CDR3 spells CASSEAGVRGTGELFF. The DNA for the CDR3 is TGCGCCAGCAGTGAAGCGGGAGTGAGGGGCACCGGGGAGCTGTTTTTT.

CDR3: CASNTQGALRTGELFF. In DNA, the CDR3 is TGTGCCAGCAACACACAGGGGGCTCTGCGCACCGGGGAGCTGTTTTTT. The chain couples TRBV2 to TRBJ2-2; 9 positions agree with TRBD1. The CDR3 covers 16 residues. Germline V gives CDR1 SNHLY, CDR2 FYNNEI. The J segment lost 4 bases and the V segment lost 7 bases, leaving 10 bases of the junction unmatched. Full variable domain (outside the CDR3, taken from reference TRBV2 and TRBJ2-2): EPEVTQTPSHQVTQMGQEVILRCVPISNHLYFYWYRQILGQKVEFLVSFYNNEISEKSEIFDDQFSVERPDGSNFTLKIRSTKLEDSAMYFCASNTQGALRTGELFFGEGSRLTVL.

By proportion, this clone is medium-sized. This rearrangement joins TRBV27 to TRBJ2-1; 12 bases are shared with TRBD1. V shed 5 bases, J shed 1 base, and the junction held 3 bases outside the gene matches. The CDR3 has 16 amino acids. Germline loops: CDR1 MNHEY, CDR2 SMNVEV (reference sequence). CDR3 amino acids: CASSPGQGASYNEQFF. The CDR3 DNA sequence: TGTGCCAGCAGTCCGGGACAGGGGGCTTCCTACAATGAGCAGTTCTTC.

This clone was counted many times. Other DNA sequences in the same sample also yield this CDR3. The gene calls are TRBV19 and TRBJ1-5, with unresolved D. CDR3 size: 14 residues. V dropped 3 bases and J dropped 6 bases, with 12 bases sitting between them. The germline V gene encodes CDR1 LNHDA and CDR2 SQIVND (reference sequence). CDR3 sequence reads: CASSIVGGSQPQHF. The CDR3 DNA is TGTGCCAGTAGTATTGTAGGAGGTTCTCAGCCCCAGCATTTT.